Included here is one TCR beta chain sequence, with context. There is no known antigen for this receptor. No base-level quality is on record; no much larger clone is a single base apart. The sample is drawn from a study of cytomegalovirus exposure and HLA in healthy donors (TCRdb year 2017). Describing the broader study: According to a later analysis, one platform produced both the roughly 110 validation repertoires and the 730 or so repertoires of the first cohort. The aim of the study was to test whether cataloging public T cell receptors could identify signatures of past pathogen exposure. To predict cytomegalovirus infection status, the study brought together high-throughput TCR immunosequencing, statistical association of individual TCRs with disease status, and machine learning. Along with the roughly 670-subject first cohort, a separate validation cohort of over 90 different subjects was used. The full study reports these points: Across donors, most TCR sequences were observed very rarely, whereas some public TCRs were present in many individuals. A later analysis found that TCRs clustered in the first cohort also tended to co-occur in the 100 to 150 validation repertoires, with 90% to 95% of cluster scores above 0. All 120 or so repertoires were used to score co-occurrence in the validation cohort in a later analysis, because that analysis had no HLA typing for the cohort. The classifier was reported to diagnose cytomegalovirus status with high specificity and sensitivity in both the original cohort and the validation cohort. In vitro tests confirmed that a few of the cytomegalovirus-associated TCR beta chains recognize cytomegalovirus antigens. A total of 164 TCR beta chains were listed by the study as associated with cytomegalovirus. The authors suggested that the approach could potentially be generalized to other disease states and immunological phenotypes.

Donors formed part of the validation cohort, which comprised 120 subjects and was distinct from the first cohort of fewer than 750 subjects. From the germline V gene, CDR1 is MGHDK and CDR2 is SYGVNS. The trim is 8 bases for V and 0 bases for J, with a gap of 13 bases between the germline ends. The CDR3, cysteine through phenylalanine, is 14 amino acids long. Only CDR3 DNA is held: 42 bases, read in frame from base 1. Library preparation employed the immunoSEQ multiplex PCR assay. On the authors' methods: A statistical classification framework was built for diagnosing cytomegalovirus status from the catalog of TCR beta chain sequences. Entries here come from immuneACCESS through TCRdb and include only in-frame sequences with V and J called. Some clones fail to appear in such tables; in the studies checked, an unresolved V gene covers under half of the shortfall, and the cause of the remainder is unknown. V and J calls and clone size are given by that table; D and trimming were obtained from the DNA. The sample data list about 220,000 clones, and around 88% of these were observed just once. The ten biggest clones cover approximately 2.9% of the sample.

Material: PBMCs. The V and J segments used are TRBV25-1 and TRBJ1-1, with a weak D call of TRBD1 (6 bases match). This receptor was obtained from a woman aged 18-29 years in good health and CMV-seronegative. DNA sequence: TGTGCCAGCTGGGGGGGCCGGGTGAACACTGAAGCTTTCTTT. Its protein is CASWGGRVNTEAFF. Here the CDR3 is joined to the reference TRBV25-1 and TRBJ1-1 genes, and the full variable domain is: EADIYQTPRYLVIGTGKKITLECSQTMGHDKMYWYQQDPGMELHLIHYSYGVNSTEKGDLSSESTVSRIRTEHFPLTLESARPSHTSQYLCASWGGRVNTEAFFGQGTRLTVV.